The 15 T cell receptor beta chains reported below all come from one sample, sequenced in a study of cytomegalovirus exposure and HLA in healthy donors. Primers for the PCR totalled 60 Vbeta and 13 Jbeta. Data came from immunoSEQ multiplex PCR; TCRdb stores just in-frame clones and leaves some out. Among more than 90,000 clones listed, 65% to 85% were seen once. Specimen: PBMCs. The receptor source for this set is a man aged 50 to 59 in good health and CMV-seropositive.

The V and J genes are TRBV11-3 and TRBJ2-3; TRBD2 agrees at 8 bases. CDR1 and CDR2 from the germline V gene are SGHNT and YENEEA. The CDR3 is made up of 19 amino acids. The J segment lost 4 bases and the V segment lost 2 bases, leaving 17 bases of the junction unmatched. The CDR3 loop is CASSLSGAASGGNADTQYF. The CDR3 bases are TGTGCCAGCAGCTTATCTGGGGCGGCAAGCGGGGGTAACGCAGATACGCAGTATTTT.

This chain connects TRBV4-1 to TRBJ2-5; 7 bases are a match to TRBD1. Germline V lookup: CDR1 MGHRA, CDR2 YSYEKL. V lost 7 bases, J lost 5 bases, and 16 bases stayed unmatched. The CDR3 is made up of 16 amino acids. This CDR3 reads CASNSMTGKVRETQYF. Here the CDR3 DNA reads TGCGCCAGCAACAGCATGACAGGGAAGGTGAGGGAGACCCAGTACTTC.

J is TRBJ2-5 and V is TRBV5-1; D may be TRBD1 (5 bases). CDR3 size: 15 residues. The germline CDR1 and CDR2 sequences are SGHRS and YFSETQ. V lost 2 bases and J 1 base, leaving 12 bases between the germline ends. The CDR3, as DNA: TGCGCCAGCAGCTTTCTGCCAGGGCCCCAAGAGACCCAGTACTTC. This gives the protein CASSFLPGPQETQYF.

The chain links TRBV2 to TRBJ2-7, with a tentative D call TRBD2 (5 bases). Between the trimmed V and J ends, which lost 7 bases and 1 base, there was a span of 11 bases. The CDR3 extends over 13 amino acids. Looked up from germline, CDR1 is SNHLY and CDR2 is FYNNEI. CDR3 DNA sequence: TGTGCCAGCACCCCGGAGGCGTCCTACGAGCAGTACTTC. Translation: CASTPEASYEQYF.

This chain connects TRBV6-5 to TRBJ1-1; the D is unclear. Trimming took off 6 bases at V and 1 base at J, with 9 bases between the two ends. The CDR3 is 13 amino acids. In germline, CDR1 is MNHEY, CDR2 SVGAGI. The CDR3, as DNA: TGTGCCAGCAGGGCTCAGGAGAACACTGAAGCTTTCTTT. Translated, it gives CASRAQENTEAFF.

The chain recombines TRBV19 with TRBJ2-7; weak D call: TRBD2 (6 bases). The V gene lost 3 bases and the J gene lost 2 bases, with 11 bases spanning the gap. Germline V gene data show CDR1 as LNHDA and CDR2 as SQIVND (reference sequence). The CDR3 is 14 residues long. The CDR3 bases are TGTGCCAGTAGTATGGGAGGTGCCACCTACGAGCAGTACTTC. It specifies CASSMGGATYEQYF.

This clone was picked up a small number of times. This chain links TRBV1 with TRBJ1-3. TRBV1 is a pseudogene locus. The CDR3 covers 17 residues. The CDR3 DNA sequence: TGCACCAGCAGCCTCGTAGGGGGGGGTTACTCTGGAAACACCATATATTTT. It specifies CTSSLVGGGYSGNTIYF.

Only a few counts were recorded for this clone. This rearrangement joins TRBV19 to TRBJ1-1, with 7 positions matching TRBD1. From germline, CDR1 is LNHDA and CDR2 SQIVND (reference sequence). The CDR3 has 13 residues. J lost 6 bases, V lost 1 base, and 2 bases had no gene match. The CDR3 protein is CASSIVGQAEAFF. The CDR3 DNA is TGTGCCAGTAGTATAGTAGGACAGGCTGAAGCTTTCTTT.

As to this clone: Other DNA sequences in the same sample also yield this CDR3. The chain has TRBV7-2 and TRBJ2-5; tentatively, D is TRBD2 (6 bases). Trimming left V 0 bases short and J 4 bases short, with 9 bases between. The CDR3 length is 14 residues. CDR1 and CDR2 (germline): SGHTA, FQGNSA. The CDR3 region has the DNA TGTGCCAGCAGCTTAGCGGGGGGTCTAGAGACCCAGTACTTC. Its protein product is CASSLAGGLETQYF.

The rearrangement uses TRBV6-1 and TRBJ2-7, with D hard to call. The germline CDR1 and CDR2 sequences are MNHNS and SASEGT. Trimming stripped 8 bases from V and 1 base from J, with 18 bases between. The CDR3 is 15 residues long. The CDR3 loop reads CASGPTRFRSYEQYF. CDR3 DNA: TGTGCCAGCGGGCCTACTCGGTTCCGATCCTACGAGCAGTACTTC.

This clone has a handful of counts. The identical CDR3 is also encoded by other nucleotide sequences in the sample. This CDR3 is CASSPPGQPYEQYF. The CDR3 DNA reads as TGTGCCAGCTCACCACCGGGACAGCCCTACGAGCAGTACTTC. The chain is built from TRBV18 and TRBJ2-7, with 7 bases matching TRBD1. CDR3 length equals 14 residues. The V gene end was trimmed by 0 bases and the J gene end by 2 bases; junction bases not matched to a gene: 1. The germline V gene encodes CDR1 KGHSH and CDR2 LQKENI.

The chain uses TRBV5-6 and TRBJ2-7, with a tentative D call TRBD2 (5 bases). The CDR3 has 15 amino acids. V was clipped by 1 base and J by 2 bases, with 13 bases between them. The germline V gene encodes CDR1 SGHDT and CDR2 YYEEEE. CDR3 bases: TGTGCCAGCAGCTTGCTCGGACTTGATCCCTACGAGCAGTACTTC. Residues: CASSLLGLDPYEQYF. The full variable domain, in which reference TRBV5-6 and TRBJ2-7 provide the parts outside the CDR3, is DAGVTQSPTHLIKTRGQQVTLRCSPKSGHDTVSWYQQALGQGPQFIFQYYEEEERQRGNFPDRFSGHQFPNYSSELNVNALLLGDSALYLCASSLLGLDPYEQYFGPGTRLTVT.

The CDR3, as DNA: TGCGCCAGCAGCTTCGGGGGGTGGAGCACAGATACGCAGTATTTT. Protein: CASSFGGWSTDTQYF. The chain is built from TRBV5-1 and TRBJ2-3, with 7 bases identical to TRBD2. Germline CDR1 and CDR2: SGHRS and YFSETQ. The CDR3 spans 15 residues. J was trimmed by 0 bases and V by 2 bases; bases with no gene match: 3. Complete variable domain (other parts from reference TRBV5-1 and TRBJ2-3): KAGVTQTPRYLIKTRGQQVTLSCSPISGHRSVSWYQQTPGQGLQFLFEYFSETQRNKGNFPGRFSGRQFSNSRSEMNVSTLELGDSALYLCASSFGGWSTDTQYFGPGTRLTVL.

This clone was detected only a few times. The chain joins TRBV13 to TRBJ2-2, with a tentative D call TRBD1 (6 bases). This CDR3 has 14 residues. Trimming left V 11 bases short and J 6 bases short, with 19 bases between. Germline V lookup: CDR1 PRHDT, CDR2 FYEKMQ (reference sequence). The CDR3 region is CASQGGLAAGELFF. The CDR3 DNA reads as TGTGCCTCGCAAGGGGGTCTGGCGGCCGGGGAGCTGTTTTTT.

This clone came up once. The chain joins TRBV14 to TRBJ2-1; the D is unclear. With 0 bases removed from V and 0 bases from J, the gap between germline ends came to 12 bases. This CDR3 comprises 17 residues. Per the germline V gene, CDR1 is SGHDN and CDR2 is FVKESK. CDR3 DNA sequence: TGTGCCAGCAGCCAAGAGATACCTCTCAGCTCCTACAATGAGCAGTTCTTC. It encodes CASSQEIPLSSYNEQFF.